The rows below give T cell receptor beta chains drawn from one sample of a study of vaccination effects on CD4 cells after COVID-19. This table comes from immunoSEQ multiplex PCR, and its TCRdb copy is limited to in-frame clones, with some not included. The table lists about 25,000 clones, approximately 73% of them singletons. No cognate antigen is known for these TCRs. The material was CD4+ T cells from PBMCs cultured without peptide, obtained before COVID-19 vaccination. All receptors derive from a human donor who received a COVID-19 vaccine. CDR3s include the opening cysteine and the closing phenylalanine or tryptophan. Each record gives: J gene, V gene, CDR3 protein.

j_gene: TRBJ2-5; v_gene: TRBV7-9; CDR3aa: CASSSLMGLAEETQYF
j_gene: TRBJ1-6; v_gene: TRBV5-1; CDR3aa: CASSLAGQNSPLHF
j_gene: TRBJ2-3; v_gene: TRBV28; CDR3aa: CASSFPGPSTDTQYF
j_gene: TRBJ1-1; v_gene: TRBV7-2; CDR3aa: CASSDRSNTEAFF
j_gene: TRBJ2-5; v_gene: TRBV19; CDR3aa: CASSIGLQETQYF
j_gene: TRBJ1-5; v_gene: TRBV18; CDR3aa: CASSPEGPSQPQHF
j_gene: TRBJ1-3; v_gene: TRBV11-2; CDR3aa: CASSLQGSGNTIYF
j_gene: TRBJ2-7; v_gene: TRBV5-1; CDR3aa: CATLHYEQYF
j_gene: TRBJ2-3; v_gene: TRBV2; CDR3aa: CASGGGTDTQYF
j_gene: TRBJ1-1; v_gene: TRBV7-9; CDR3aa: CASSLVGSNTEAFF
j_gene: TRBJ2-3; v_gene: TRBV15; CDR3aa: CATSRPPLDPHTDTQYF
j_gene: TRBJ2-2; v_gene: TRBV30; CDR3aa: CAWRVKKSRELFF
j_gene: TRBJ1-5; v_gene: TRBV10-3; CDR3aa: CAISESGFGNQPQHF
j_gene: TRBJ1-3; v_gene: TRBV5-1; CDR3aa: CASSLTSQGGNTIYF
j_gene: TRBJ1-3; v_gene: TRBV5-4; CDR3aa: CASSFRGNTIYF
j_gene: TRBJ2-7; v_gene: TRBV7-9; CDR3aa: CASSSPGLATFSYEQYF